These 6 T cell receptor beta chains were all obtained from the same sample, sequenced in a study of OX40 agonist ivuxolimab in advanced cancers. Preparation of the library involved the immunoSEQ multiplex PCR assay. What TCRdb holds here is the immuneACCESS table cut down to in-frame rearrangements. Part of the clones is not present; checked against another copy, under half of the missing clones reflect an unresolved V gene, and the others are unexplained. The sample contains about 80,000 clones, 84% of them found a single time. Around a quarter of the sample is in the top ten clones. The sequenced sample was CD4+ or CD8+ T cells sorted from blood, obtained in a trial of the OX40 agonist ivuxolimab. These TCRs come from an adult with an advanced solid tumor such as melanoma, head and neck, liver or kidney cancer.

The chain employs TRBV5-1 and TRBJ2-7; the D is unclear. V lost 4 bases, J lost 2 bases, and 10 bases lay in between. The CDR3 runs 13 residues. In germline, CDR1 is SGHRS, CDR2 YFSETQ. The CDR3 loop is CASSHQWAYEQYF. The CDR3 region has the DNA TGCGCCAGCAGCCACCAGTGGGCCTACGAGCAGTACTTC. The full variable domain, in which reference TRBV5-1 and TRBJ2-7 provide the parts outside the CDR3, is KAGVTQTPRYLIKTRGQQVTLSCSPISGHRSVSWYQQTPGQGLQFLFEYFSETQRNKGNFPGRFSGRQFSNSRSEMNVSTLELGDSALYLCASSHQWAYEQYFGPGTRLTVT.

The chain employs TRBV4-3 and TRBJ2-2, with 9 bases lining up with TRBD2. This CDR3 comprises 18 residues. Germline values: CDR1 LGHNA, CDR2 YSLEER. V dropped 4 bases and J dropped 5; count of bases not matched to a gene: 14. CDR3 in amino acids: CASSLVKPSGVFTGELFF. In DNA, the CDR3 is TGCGCCAGCAGCCTCGTAAAGCCTAGCGGGGTATTTACCGGGGAGCTGTTTTTT.

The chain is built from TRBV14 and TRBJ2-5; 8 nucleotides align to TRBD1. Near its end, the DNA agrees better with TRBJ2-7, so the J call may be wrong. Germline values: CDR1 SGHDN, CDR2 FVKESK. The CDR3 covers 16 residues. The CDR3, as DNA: TGTGCCAGCAGCCAGCGGTCCAGGGGGCGGACCTACGAGCAGTACTTC. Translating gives CASSQRSRGRTYEQYF.

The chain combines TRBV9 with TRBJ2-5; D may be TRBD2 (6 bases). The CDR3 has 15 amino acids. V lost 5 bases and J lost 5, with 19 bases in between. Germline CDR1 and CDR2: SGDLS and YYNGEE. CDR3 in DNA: TGTGCCAGCAGTGGTGGAGCGGGCCAGACGGAGACCCAGTACTTC. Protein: CASSGGAGQTETQYF.

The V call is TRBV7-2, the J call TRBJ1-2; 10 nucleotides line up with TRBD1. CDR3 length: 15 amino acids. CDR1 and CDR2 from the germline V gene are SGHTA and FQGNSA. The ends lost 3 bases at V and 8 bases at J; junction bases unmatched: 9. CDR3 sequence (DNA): TGTGCCAGCAGCTTCCGGACAGGGGGAGGGCAGGGCTACACCTTC. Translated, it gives CASSFRTGGGQGYTF.

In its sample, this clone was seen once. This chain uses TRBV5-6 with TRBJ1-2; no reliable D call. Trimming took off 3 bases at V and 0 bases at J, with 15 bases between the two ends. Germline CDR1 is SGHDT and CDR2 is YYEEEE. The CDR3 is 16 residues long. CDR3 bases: TGTGCCAGCAGCTCGTTCGTGAGGGCGGCTAACTATGGCTACACCTTC. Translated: CASSSFVRAANYGYTF.